The entry that follows covers one T cell receptor (beta chain) sequence. V was cut by 2 bases and J by 0 bases, with 6 bases left in between. The CDR3 length is 14 residues. Germline-derived CDR1 and CDR2 are SGHRS and YFSETQ. The authors' processing: Reference gene primer amplification yielded estimated nucleated cell counts. The repertoire was sequenced with immunoSEQ multiplex PCR; TCRdb's copy has only in-frame clones and lacks some. V, J and clone size derive from that table, while D and trimming were established from the DNA sequence. The data show more than 90,000 clones, about 87% seen once. This specimen belongs to a study of blood T cell repertoires in COVID-19. Overall study context: Sources were T cells, B-cell-depleted T cells, or PBMCs; the material itself was cDNA or gDNA.

The sequencing input was peripheral blood. This TCR derives from a woman aged 25 to 39 with acute or convalescent COVID-19. The rearrangement links TRBV5-1 to TRBJ2-1, with a tentative D call TRBD1 (5 bases). DNA for the CDR3: TGCGCCAGCAGCTTAGGGGACTCCTACAATGAGCAGTTCTTC. It translates to CASSLGDSYNEQFF.